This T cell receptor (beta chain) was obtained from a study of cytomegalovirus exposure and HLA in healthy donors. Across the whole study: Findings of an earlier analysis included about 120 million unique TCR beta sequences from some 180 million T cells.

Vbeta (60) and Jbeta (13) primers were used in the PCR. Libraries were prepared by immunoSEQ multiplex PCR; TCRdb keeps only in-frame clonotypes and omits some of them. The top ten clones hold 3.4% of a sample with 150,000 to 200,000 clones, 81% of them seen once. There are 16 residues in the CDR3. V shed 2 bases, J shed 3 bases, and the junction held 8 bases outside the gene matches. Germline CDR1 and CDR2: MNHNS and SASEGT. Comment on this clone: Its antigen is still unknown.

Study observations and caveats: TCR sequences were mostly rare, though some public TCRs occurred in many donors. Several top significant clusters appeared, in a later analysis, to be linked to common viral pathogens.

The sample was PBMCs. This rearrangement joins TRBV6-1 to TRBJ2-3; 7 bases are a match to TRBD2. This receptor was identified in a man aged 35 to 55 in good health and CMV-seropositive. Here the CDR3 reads CASSEWGGVKTDTQYF. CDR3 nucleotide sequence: TGTGCCAGCAGTGAATGGGGGGGGGTCAAGACAGATACGCAGTATTTT.